This T cell receptor beta chain was documented in a study of T cells in women clearing cervical HPV infection. The study's findings and limits: Repertoire richness, not evenness, was significantly elevated in CIN3+ cases versus controls.

A note on this clone: No antigen is known for it.

The repertoire was sequenced with immunoSEQ multiplex PCR; TCRdb's copy has only in-frame clones and lacks some. The data show tens of thousands of clones, and the top ten clones hold about 5%. The TCR was taken from a woman between 18 and 70 years old with a cervical HPV16 infection that either progressed to CIN3+ or cleared (not recorded which). The material sequenced was blood buffy coat.

CDR3 DNA, as far as it was read: TGTGCCATCAGTGAGCCAGGACAGGGGGCGGCAGATACG. Translation: CAISEPGQGAADT. The full CDR3 protein reads CAISEPGQGAADTQYF. The chain combines TRBV10-3 with TRBJ2-3; TRBD1 matches at 11 bases. The CDR3 is cut off 3 residues early in the read; its end comes from the germline J gene. The CDR3 extends over 16 amino acids. Trimming removed 2 bases from V and 4 bases from J; junction bases left unmatched: 5. Germline CDR1 reads ENHRY; CDR2 reads SYGVKD.